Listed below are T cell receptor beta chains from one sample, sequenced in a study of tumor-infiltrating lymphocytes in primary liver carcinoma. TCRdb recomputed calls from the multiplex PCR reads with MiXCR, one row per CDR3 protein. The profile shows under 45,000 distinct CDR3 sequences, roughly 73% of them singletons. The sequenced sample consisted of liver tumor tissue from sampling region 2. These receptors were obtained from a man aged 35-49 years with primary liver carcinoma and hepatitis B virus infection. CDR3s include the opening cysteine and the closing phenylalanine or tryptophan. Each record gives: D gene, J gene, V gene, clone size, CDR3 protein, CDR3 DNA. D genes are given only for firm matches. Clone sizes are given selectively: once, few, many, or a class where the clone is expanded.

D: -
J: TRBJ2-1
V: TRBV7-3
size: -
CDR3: CASSLRVQAFVQRAYHEQFF
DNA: TGTGCCAGCAGCTTAAGGGTCCAGGCGTTTGTGCAGCGGGCCTACCATGAGCAGTTCTTC

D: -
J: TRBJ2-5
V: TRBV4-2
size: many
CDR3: CASSQDPGPQTQYF
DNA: TGTGCCAGCAGCCAAGATCCAGGGCCGCAGACCCAGTACTTC

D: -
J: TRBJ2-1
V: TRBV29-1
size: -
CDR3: CSVEFGSGRITDERFF
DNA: TGCAGCGTTGAGTTCGGGAGTGGGAGGATAACCGATGAGCGGTTCTTC

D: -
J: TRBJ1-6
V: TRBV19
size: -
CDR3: CASTPRNNSPLHF
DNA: TGTGCCAGTACACCCCGGAATAATTCACCCCTCCACTTT

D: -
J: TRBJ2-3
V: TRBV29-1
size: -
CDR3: CSAEDFTGGTDTLYF
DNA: TGCAGCGCTGAAGATTTTACAGGTGGAACAGATACGCTGTATTTT

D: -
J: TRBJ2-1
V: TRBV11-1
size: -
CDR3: CASARSVLSSCNEQSF
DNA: TGTGCCAGTGCCCGGAGCGTCCTGAGCTCCTGCAATGAGCAGTCCTTC

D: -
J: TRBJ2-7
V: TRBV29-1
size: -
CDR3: CSVAIGVRVIEQYF
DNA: TGCAGCGTTGCGATAGGGGTGAGGGTGATCGAGCAGTACTTC

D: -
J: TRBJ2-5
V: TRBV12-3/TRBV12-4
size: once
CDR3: CASSLVQGETHYF
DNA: TGTGCCAGCAGTTTGGTACAAGGGGAGACCCATTATTTC

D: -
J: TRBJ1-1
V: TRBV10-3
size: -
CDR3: CAISTGGQENSEAFF
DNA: TGTGCCATTTCGACCGGGGGACAAGAGAACTCTGAAGCTTTCTTT

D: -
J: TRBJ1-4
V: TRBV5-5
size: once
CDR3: CASSLKWRDGEKLLF
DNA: TGTGCCAGCAGCTTGAAGTGGAGGGATGGAGAAAAACTGCTTTTT

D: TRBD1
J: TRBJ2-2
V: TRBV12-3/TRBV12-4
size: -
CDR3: CVSSSHDRAPGELFF
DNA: TGTGTCAGCAGTTCACATGACAGGGCCCCCGGGGAGCTGTTTTTT

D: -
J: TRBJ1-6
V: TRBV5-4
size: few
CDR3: CASSHDNSSLHF
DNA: TGTGCCAGCAGTCACGATAATTCATCCCTCCACTTT

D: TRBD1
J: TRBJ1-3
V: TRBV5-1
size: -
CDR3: CASSLECQGGAGNTIYF
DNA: TGCGCCAGCAGCCTGGAGTGCCAGGGGGGAGCAGGAAACACCATATATTTT

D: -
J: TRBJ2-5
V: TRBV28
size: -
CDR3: CVSKKGEGRRETQYF
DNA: TGTGTCAGCAAAAAGGGGGAGGGGAGGAGAGAAACCCAGTACTTC

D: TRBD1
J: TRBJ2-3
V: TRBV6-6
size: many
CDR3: CASSYSPGQAYTDTQYF
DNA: TGTGCCAGCAGTTATTCTCCCGGACAGGCGTACACAGATACGCAGTATTTT

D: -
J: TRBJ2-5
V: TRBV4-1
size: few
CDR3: CASSHQAGFQETQYF
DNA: TGCGCCAGCAGCCATCAAGCAGGCTTCCAAGAGACCCAGTACTTC

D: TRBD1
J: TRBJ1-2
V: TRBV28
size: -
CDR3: CASSFEGAYGYTF
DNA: TGTGCCAGCAGTTTTGAGGGGGCCTATGGCTACACCTTC

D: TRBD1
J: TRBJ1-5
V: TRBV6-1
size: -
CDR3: CGSSLSQGKQPQHF
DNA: TGTGGCAGCAGTCTCTCACAGGGGAAGCAACCCCAGCATTTT

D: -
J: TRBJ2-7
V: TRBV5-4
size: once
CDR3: CACGSETGARGEQYF
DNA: TGTGCCTGCGGCTCTGAGACAGGCGCGAGAGGCGAGCAGTACTTC

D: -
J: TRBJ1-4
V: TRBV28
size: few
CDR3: CASSLAGMNEKLFF
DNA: TGTGCTAGCAGTTTGGCAGGGATGAATGAAAAACTGTTTTTT

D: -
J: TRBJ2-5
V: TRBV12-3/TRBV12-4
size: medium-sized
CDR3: CASSLGGGRETQYF
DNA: TGTGCCAGCAGTTTGGGGGGCGGGCGAGAGACCCAGTACTTC

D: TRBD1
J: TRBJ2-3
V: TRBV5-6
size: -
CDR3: CTSSLQGVTDTQYF
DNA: TGTACCAGCAGCTTGCAGGGGGTAACAGATACGCAGTATTTT

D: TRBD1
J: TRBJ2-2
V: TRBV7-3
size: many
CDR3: CASSYSTGLGELFF
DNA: TGTGCCAGCAGCTACTCGACAGGGCTCGGGGAGCTGTTTTTT

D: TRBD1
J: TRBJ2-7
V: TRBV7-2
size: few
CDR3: CASSPAGTGNYEQYF
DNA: TGTGCCAGCAGCCCTGCCGGGACAGGGAACTACGAGCAGTACTTC

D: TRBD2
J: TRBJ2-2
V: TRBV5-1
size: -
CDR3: CANSLEAGANAGELFF
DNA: TGCGCCAACAGCTTGGAGGCGGGAGCTAACGCCGGGGAGCTGTTTTTT

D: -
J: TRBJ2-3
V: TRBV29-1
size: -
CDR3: CSVEGGTGITDTQCF
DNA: TGCAGCGTTGAGGGCGGGACCGGCATCACAGATACGCAGTGCTTT

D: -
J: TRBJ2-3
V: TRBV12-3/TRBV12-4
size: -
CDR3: CPSSWNRDGSDTQYF
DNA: TGTCCCAGCAGTTGGAACAGGGATGGATCAGATACGCAGTATTTT

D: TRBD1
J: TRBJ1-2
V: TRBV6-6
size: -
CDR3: CATTMGQSKGYTF
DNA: TGTGCTACCACGATGGGACAGTCAAAAGGCTACACCTTC

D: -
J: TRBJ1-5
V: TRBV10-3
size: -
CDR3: CTSRSGLEGNQPQHF
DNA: TGTACCAGTCGTTCAGGGTTGGAAGGCAATCAGCCCCAGCATTTT

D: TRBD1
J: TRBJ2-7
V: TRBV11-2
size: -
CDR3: CASSIGGGLRYEQYF
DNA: TGTGCCAGCAGCATAGGGGGCGGGCTCCGCTACGAGCAGTATTTC

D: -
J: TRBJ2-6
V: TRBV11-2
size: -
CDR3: CASSMGGDGGISLSRANVLTF
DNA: TGCGCCAGCAGCATGGGGGGAGACGGGGGCATTTCCCTCTCTAGGGCCAACGTCCTGACTTTC

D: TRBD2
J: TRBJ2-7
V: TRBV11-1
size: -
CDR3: CASGGKRSYKQYF
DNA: TGTGCTAGCGGGGGGAAGCGATCCTACAAGCAGTACTTC

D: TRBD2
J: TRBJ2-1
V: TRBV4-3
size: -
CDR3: CASSQDQSGMHNEHFF
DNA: TGCGCCAGCAGCCAAGATCAGAGCGGGATGCACAATGAGCACTTCTTC

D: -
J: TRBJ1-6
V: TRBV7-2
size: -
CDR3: CASSLNGVTLPLHF
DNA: TGTGCCAGCAGCTTGAACGGGGTAACCCTCCCCCTCCACTTT

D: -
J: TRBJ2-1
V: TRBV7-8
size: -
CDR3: CVSSSAGERFF
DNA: TGTGTCAGCAGCTCCGCGGGTGAGCGGTTCTTC

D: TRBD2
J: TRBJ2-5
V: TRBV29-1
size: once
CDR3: CSVRTSGNWAETQYF
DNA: TGCAGCGTCCGGACTAGCGGGAATTGGGCGGAGACCCAGTACTTC

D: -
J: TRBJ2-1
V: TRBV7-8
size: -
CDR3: CASSLFVTRGYNGQFF
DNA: TGTGCCAGCAGCTTATTTGTGACTAGAGGGTACAATGGGCAGTTCTTC

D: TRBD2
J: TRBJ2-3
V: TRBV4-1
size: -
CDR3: CASSRDFKGPAVGGTDTQYF
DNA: TGCGCCAGCAGTCGAGACTTTAAGGGACCGGCAGTGGGAGGGACAGATACGCAGTATTTT

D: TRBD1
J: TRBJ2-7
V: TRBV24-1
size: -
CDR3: CATSQTTGAYEEYF
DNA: TGTGCCACCAGTCAGACCACAGGGGCCTACGAGGAGTACTTC

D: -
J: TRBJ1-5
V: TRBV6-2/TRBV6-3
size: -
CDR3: CASSYSGGEVRPQHF
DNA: TGTGCCAGCAGTTATTCGGGTGGGGAGGTTCGGCCCCAGCATTTT

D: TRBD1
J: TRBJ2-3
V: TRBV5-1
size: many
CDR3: CASSGTGEGTDTQYF
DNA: TGCGCCAGCAGCGGGACAGGGGAGGGCACAGATACGCAGTATTTT

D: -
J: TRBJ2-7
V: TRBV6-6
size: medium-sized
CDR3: CASSRTLGEQYF
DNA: TGTGCCAGCAGTCGTACCCTAGGCGAGCAGTACTTC

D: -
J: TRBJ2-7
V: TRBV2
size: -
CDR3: CARSVQGREQYF
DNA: TGTGCCCGCAGTGTCCAGGGTCGCGAGCAGTACTTC

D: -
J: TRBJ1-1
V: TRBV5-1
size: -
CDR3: CASSFAINTEAFF
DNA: TGCGCCAGCAGCTTTGCAATAAACACTGAAGCTTTCTTT

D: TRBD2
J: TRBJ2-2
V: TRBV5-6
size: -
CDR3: CASSRNSGRTGELFF
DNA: TGTGCCAGCAGCCGGAATAGCGGGAGGACCGGGGAGCTATTTTTT

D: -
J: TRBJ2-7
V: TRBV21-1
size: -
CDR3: CASSSGRGASGYEQHF
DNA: TGTGCCAGCAGCTCAGGCAGGGGGGCTAGCGGCTACGAGCAGCACTTC

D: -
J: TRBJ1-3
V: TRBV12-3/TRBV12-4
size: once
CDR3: CASSLGHLLSVNTIYF
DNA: TGTGCCAGCAGTTTAGGACATCTTCTCTCTGTAAACACCATATATTTT

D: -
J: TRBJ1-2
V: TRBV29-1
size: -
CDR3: CSVNSGQSIYGYTF
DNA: TGCAGCGTTAACTCTGGACAGTCGATCTATGGCTACACCTTC

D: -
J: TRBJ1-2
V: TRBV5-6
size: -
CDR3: CASSSGRYYDYTF
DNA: TGTGCCAGCAGCTCGGGACGATACTATGACTACACCTTC

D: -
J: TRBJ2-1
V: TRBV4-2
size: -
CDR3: CPSSQDWTTGGEWFF
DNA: TGTCCCAGCAGCCAAGATTGGACTACCGGCGGTGAGTGGTTCTTC

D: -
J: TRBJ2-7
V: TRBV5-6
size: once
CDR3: CASSSTVARNEQYF
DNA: TGTGCAAGCAGCTCAACCGTTGCCCGCAACGAGCAGTACTTC

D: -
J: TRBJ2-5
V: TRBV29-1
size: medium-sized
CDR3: CSSSAEGQETQYF
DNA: TGCAGCTCATCAGCGGAGGGCCAAGAGACCCAGTACTTC

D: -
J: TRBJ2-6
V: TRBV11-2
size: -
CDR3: CAGSLVGGANILTF
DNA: TGTGCCGGCAGCTTAGTAGGGGGGGCCAACATCCTGACTTTC

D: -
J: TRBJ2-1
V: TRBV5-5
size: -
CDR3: CANSLWESNEQFF
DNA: TGTGCCAACAGCTTATGGGAGTCGAATGAGCAGTTCTTC

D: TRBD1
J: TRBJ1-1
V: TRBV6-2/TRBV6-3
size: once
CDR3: CANSRQGYTEAFF
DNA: TGTGCCAACAGTCGACAGGGTTACACTGAAGCCTTCTTT

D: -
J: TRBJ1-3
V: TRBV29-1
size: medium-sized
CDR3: CSVDRADTIYF
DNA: TGCAGCGTTGACAGGGCAGACACCATATATTTT

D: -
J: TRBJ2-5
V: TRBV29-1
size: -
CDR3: CSVGMEQETQYF
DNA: TGCAGCGTTGGAATGGAGCAAGAGACCCAGTACTTC

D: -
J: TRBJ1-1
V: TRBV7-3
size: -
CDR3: CAVSPTAGTEAFF
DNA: TGTGCCGTCAGCCCAACCGCTGGGACTGAAGCTTTCTTT

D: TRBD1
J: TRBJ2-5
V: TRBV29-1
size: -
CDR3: CGVEAGRGRAETQYF
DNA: TGCGGCGTCGAAGCGGGCAGGGGGCGAGCAGAGACCCAGTACTTC